The rows below give T cell receptor beta chains drawn from one sample of a study of cytomegalovirus exposure and HLA in healthy donors. The table came from immunoSEQ multiplex PCR; TCRdb's copy has only in-frame clones and leaves some out. The sample yields more than 150,000 clones, less than 80% seen once. Sequenced: PBMCs. The origin of the receptors is a man between 18 and 35 years old in good health and CMV-seronegative. Both conserved end residues are trimmed from each CDR3.

v_call,j_call,cdr3_aa
TRBV30,TRBJ2-1,AWSVGQGGYNEQF
TRBV2,TRBJ1-6,ASSGGLGSPLH
TRBV7-9,TRBJ2-7,ASSAGQGTYEQY
TRBV5-1,TRBJ2-7,ASSLRTGAYEQY
TRBV6-1,TRBJ1-5,ASSQGLLSNQPQH
TRBV9,TRBJ2-5,ASSLAGGWRETQY
TRBV5-1,TRBJ1-1,ASSPGHLNTEAF
TRBV6-6,TRBJ2-7,ASTRGISYEQY
TRBV7-9,TRBJ1-2,ASSPAGVLYGYT
TRBV29-1,TRBJ2-7,SVARDGGRQY
TRBV30,TRBJ1-2,ASSGAGQGAGGYT
TRBV5-6,TRBJ2-3,ASSLGGRGADTQY
TRBV30,TRBJ1-4,AWSLGQGVEKLF
TRBV11-2,TRBJ2-7,ASSTRIPYYEQY
TRBV25-1,TRBJ2-7,ASRGVTSGTRSHEQY
TRBV7-9,-,ASSFPTGSNEQY
TRBV6-1,TRBJ2-7,ASSYQGLHYEQY
TRBV5-1,TRBJ2-2,ASSPLARNTGELF
TRBV11-2,TRBJ1-5,ASSLGGPGDQPQH
TRBV19,TRBJ1-2,ASSIDPGQLSGYT
TRBV30,TRBJ1-5,AWRLAGTGNQPQH
TRBV6-5,TRBJ1-2,ASRPDRVHGYT
TRBV6-1,TRBJ2-2,ASSDGTSGNTGELF
TRBV10-3,TRBJ2-7,AISDRTGGEQY
TRBV5-1,TRBJ2-2,ASSTTGVGVTGELF
TRBV6-1,TRBJ2-1,ATRILGQVNEQF
TRBV27,TRBJ1-3,ASGDSFGNTIY
TRBV1,TRBJ1-1,TSSPGHNPQNTEAF
TRBV5-1,TRBJ2-7,ASSSQGTGPYEQY
TRBV15,TRBJ2-7,ATSKGQGYEQY
TRBV28,TRBJ2-5,ASSRPLTAQY
TRBV19,TRBJ2-1,ASNSDYNEQF
TRBV28,TRBJ2-1,ASLPFQGYNEQF
TRBV9,TRBJ1-4,ASSVQTGGSEKLF
TRBV29-1,TRBJ1-1,SSRTDLNTEAF
TRBV14,TRBJ1-6,ASSQGRGSSPLH
TRBV5-1,TRBJ1-1,ASALEGWDITNTEAF
TRBV27,TRBJ1-1,ASSFSGPMRGNTEAF
TRBV7-9,TRBJ1-5,ASSLGEGGQPQH
TRBV27,TRBJ2-2,ASSGQGDTGELF
TRBV28,TRBJ1-1,ASSTEVRAEAF
TRBV2,TRBJ2-3,ASSADRASTDTQY
TRBV6-1,TRBJ2-3,ASRLAGGPSTQY
TRBV9,TRBJ2-3,ASSVNRDRVLSDTQY
TRBV7-7,TRBJ2-7,ASSLAGQGDHEQY
TRBV11-1,TRBJ1-1,ASSIKNTEAF
TRBV5-1,TRBJ1-1,ASSFGQGTEAF
TRBV27,TRBJ2-7,ASSLLGGPTYEQY
TRBV19,TRBJ2-3,ASRLADRAPTDTQY
TRBV19,TRBJ2-1,ASRGTGEYNEQF
TRBV11-1,TRBJ2-7,ASSLSQGSGEQY
TRBV28,TRBJ1-5,ASSRQTGGRFQPQH
TRBV30,TRBJ2-3,AWTGTDTQY
TRBV29-1,TRBJ1-1,SVEEWDRGTTEAF
TRBV15,TRBJ2-1,ATSRDGGVMYNEQF
TRBV6-1,TRBJ1-2,ASSESGQGALYYGYT
TRBV7-8,TRBJ2-7,ASSLLAGSSYEQY
TRBV7-8,TRBJ2-7,ASSLSGDRPYEQY
TRBV7-8,TRBJ2-7,ASRTQGALSGEQY
TRBV11-2,TRBJ2-5,ASSPGTDGGAQY